A single sample gave rise to the 24 T cell receptor beta chains below, sequenced in a study of blood T cell repertoires in COVID-19. TCRdb's table, derived via immunoSEQ multiplex PCR, lists solely in-frame clones and lacks some. This table has about 100,000 clones, approximately 86% appearing once. Sequencing was performed on PBMCs or T cells enriched from blood (not recorded which). Every receptor here comes from a woman between 45 and 60 years old who had recovered from COVID-19.

This clone was detected once. CDR3 DNA: TGTGCCTGGAGTTTGAAAAGGACGGGGAGCTACGAGCAGTACTTC. Its translation is CAWSLKRTGSYEQYF. The V gene is TRBV30, the J gene TRBJ2-7; D possibly corresponds to TRBD2 (5 bases). The V and J ends lost 2 bases and 3 bases respectively, with 17 bases between them. The CDR3 has 15 amino acids. Looked up from germline, CDR1 is GTSNPN and CDR2 is SVGIG (reference sequence).

This chain joins TRBV28 and TRBJ1-1; a weak D match, TRBD1 (5 bases). Germline values: CDR1 MDHEN, CDR2 SYDVKM. Trimming stripped 6 bases from V and 1 base from J, with 15 bases between. The CDR3 runs 15 residues. The CDR3 loop is CASRPRVIGNTEAFF. DNA for the CDR3: TGTGCCAGCAGGCCCAGGGTAATAGGGAACACTGAAGCTTTCTTT.

This chain links TRBV6-5 with TRBJ2-5; perhaps TRBD2 as D (5 bases). Trimming stripped 2 bases from V and 4 bases from J, with 17 bases between. This CDR3 region has 16 residues. Germline-derived CDR1 and CDR2 are MNHEY and SVGAGI. The CDR3 nucleotides are TGTGCCAGCAGTTACGCTCAACAACGGGGTCGAGAGACCCAGTACTTC. It yields the protein CASSYAQQRGRETQYF.

This chain joins TRBV18 and TRBJ2-7, with a possible D match to TRBD2 (6 bases). Between the trimmed V and J ends, which lost 3 bases and 13 bases, there was a span of 19 bases. The germline gives CDR1 KGHSH, CDR2 LQKENI. This CDR3 spans 13 amino acids. The CDR3 spells CASSPSSSGDNYF. CDR3 DNA: TGTGCCAGCTCACCGTCTTCGTCGGGAGACAATTACTTC.

This clone appeared once. This chain joins TRBV7-2 and TRBJ1-5; TRBD1 aligns across 12 bases. The CDR3 runs to 15 residues. Germline values: CDR1 SGHTA, CDR2 FQGNSA. The ends lost 6 bases at V and 7 bases at J; junction bases unmatched: 7. CDR3 residues: CASRTGTGGWQPQHF. The DNA for the CDR3 is TGTGCCAGCAGGACCGGGACAGGGGGCTGGCAGCCCCAGCATTTT.

Concerning this clone itself: The sample has other DNA sequences that encode this CDR3 too. This chain connects TRBV2 to TRBJ2-7; 8 bases match TRBD2. Losses at the gene ends were 4 bases for V and 5 bases for J; bases not matched to a gene: 10. This CDR3 comprises 15 residues. Germline V gene sequence: CDR1 SNHLY, CDR2 FYNNEI. The CDR3 coding sequence is TGTGCCAGCAGTGGGGGTCGGGGGGGCCTGGACGAGCAGTACTTC. Its protein is CASSGGRGGLDEQYF.

This clone was counted a single time. The chain links TRBV19 to TRBJ2-3; possible D gene TRBD2, 5 bases. CDR3 length equals 10 residues. The germline CDR1 and CDR2 sequences are LNHDA and SQIVND (reference sequence). V gave up 9 bases and J gave up 5 bases, with 6 bases separating them. The CDR3 protein is CASGEDTQYF. The CDR3 coding sequence is TGTGCCAGCGGGGAAGATACGCAGTATTTT.

This chain links TRBV11-2 with TRBJ2-5; D unresolved. The V and J ends lost 1 base and 4 bases respectively, with 4 bases between them. This CDR3 contains 12 residues. Germline CDR1 is SGHAT and CDR2 is FQNNGV. This CDR3 is CASSLAGETQYF. In nucleotides, the CDR3 is TGTGCCAGCAGCTTAGCAGGAGAGACCCAGTACTTC.

This clone was found once. V is TRBV18 and J is TRBJ2-7, with 16 bases identical to TRBD2. This CDR3 is built from 17 residues. Germline CDR1 and CDR2: KGHSH and LQKENI. Germline trimming cut 2 bases from V and 6 bases from J; bases unmatched to any gene: 7. Written as DNA, the CDR3 is TGTGCCAGCTCACCAGCGGGACTAGCGGGAGGGTCTCGCGAGCAGTACTTC. Its translation is CASSPAGLAGGSREQYF.

J is TRBJ1-1 and V is TRBV6-5; TRBD1 might be the D (6 bases). The CDR3 loop spans 13 amino acids. Germline values: CDR1 MNHEY, CDR2 SVGAGI. Trimming left V 5 bases short and J 13 bases short, with 20 bases between. CDR3 sequence reads: CASSPSEYRVDFF. DNA for the CDR3: TGTGCCAGCAGTCCTTCAGAATACAGGGTTGATTTCTTT.

The chain links TRBV10-1 to TRBJ2-2; no clear D gene. This CDR3 comprises 13 residues. V was trimmed by 2 bases and J by 7 bases, leaving 8 bases between them. Per the germline V gene, CDR1 is WNHNN and CDR2 is SYGVQD (reference sequence). CDR3 in amino acids: CASSEVAGGELFF. In DNA, the CDR3 is TGCGCCAGCAGTGAGGTAGCCGGCGGGGAGCTGTTTTTT.

The chain uses TRBV19 and TRBJ2-7, with D uncertain. V was pared by 5 bases and J by 3 bases, with 11 bases between. Germline V gene lookup returns CDR1 LNHDA and CDR2 SQIVND (reference sequence). There are 13 residues in the CDR3. DNA for the CDR3: TGTGCCAGTAGTTCTATGTATCTCTACGAGCAGTACTTC. This gives the protein CASSSMYLYEQYF.

J is TRBJ2-1 and V is TRBV24-1; TRBD2 aligns across 7 bases. The length of the CDR3 is 14 residues. Trimming cost V 6 bases and J 6 bases; bases outside gene matches: 7. CDR1 and CDR2 from the germline V gene are KGHDR and SFDVKD. The CDR3 nucleotides are TGTGCCACCAGTCCGGTAGCGGGTAGCAATGAGCAGTTCTTC. Its protein is CATSPVAGSNEQFF.

The chain couples TRBV24-1 to TRBJ1-1; a possible D gene is TRBD1 (6 bases). The germline V and J ends were trimmed by 8 bases and 1 base, with 13 bases remaining between them. The germline gives CDR1 KGHDR, CDR2 SFDVKD. The CDR3 has 14 residues. CDR3 residues: CATKKDRKNTEAFF. Here the CDR3 DNA reads TGTGCCACCAAAAAAGACAGGAAGAACACTGAAGCTTTCTTT.

The chain combines TRBV3-1 (or the pseudogene TRBV3-2) with TRBJ1-5; 7 nucleotides match TRBD1. The CDR3 extends over 15 amino acids. Germline assignment: CDR1 LGHDT and CDR2 YNNKEL (reference sequence). Unmatched junction bases numbered 9, after V lost 4 bases and J lost 6 bases. The CDR3 DNA reads as TGTGCCAGCAGCCCTTACCCGGACAGGCTTCAGCCCCAGCATTTT. Its protein is CASSPYPDRLQPQHF.

V is TRBV9 and J is TRBJ2-1; D remains ambiguous. Germline V lookup: CDR1 SGDLS, CDR2 YYNGEE. This CDR3 has 12 amino acids. V was cut by 7 bases and J by 2 bases, with 7 bases left in between. CDR3 in DNA: TGTGCCAGCTCAGGCCCCTACAATGAGCAGTTCTTC. It specifies CASSGPYNEQFF.

The V gene is TRBV25-1, the J gene TRBJ2-3; D unresolved. The CDR3 runs to 12 residues. Germline CDR1 and CDR2: MGHDK and SYGVNS. V lost 1 base and J 7 bases, leaving 6 bases between the germline ends. This CDR3 is CASSESTYTQYF. CDR3 DNA sequence: TGTGCCAGCAGTGAATCGACTTATACGCAGTATTTT.

This chain joins TRBV11-2 and TRBJ2-1; D is perhaps TRBD1 (6 bases). Germline assignment: CDR1 SGHAT and CDR2 FQNNGV. V shed 2 bases and J shed 8 bases, with 13 bases lying between them. The CDR3 consists of 14 residues. CDR3: CASSLYQGLDEQFF. The CDR3 DNA is TGTGCCAGCAGCTTATATCAGGGGCTCGATGAGCAGTTCTTC.

The J gene is TRBJ1-1, the V gene TRBV7-2, with 11 bases aligning to TRBD1. CDR1 is SGHTA, CDR2 FQGNSA, per germline. The CDR3 length is 15 residues. J gave up 5 bases and V 2 bases, and 4 bases lay outside the gene matches. The CDR3 sequence: CASSLLGQGGTEAFF. CDR3 DNA: TGTGCCAGCAGCTTATTGGGACAGGGGGGGACTGAAGCTTTCTTT.

This rearrangement joins TRBV6-5 to TRBJ2-1; 7 bases match TRBD1. Germline CDR1 MNHEY, CDR2 SVGAGI. Trimming took 3 bases from V and 6 from J; bases not matched to a gene: 2. The CDR3 has 13 amino acids. DNA of the CDR3: TGTGCCAGCAGTTATGACAGGGCCAATGAGCAGTTCTTC. Protein product: CASSYDRANEQFF.

The CDR3 region is CASSLPRGRGYGYTF. As DNA, the CDR3 is TGTGCCAGCAGTCTCCCCAGGGGGCGCGGGTATGGCTACACCTTC. This rearrangement joins TRBV28 to TRBJ1-2; TRBD1 matches 8 bases. CDR1 and CDR2 (germline): MDHEN, SYDVKM. V was clipped by 5 bases and J by 5 bases; unmatched bases: 10. The CDR3 consists of 15 residues.

This clone was detected only once. This chain connects TRBV6-4 to TRBJ2-3; 9 bases fit TRBD2. CDR1 is MRHNA, CDR2 SNTAGT, per germline. The ends lost 2 bases at V and 6 bases at J; junction bases unmatched: 6. This CDR3 spans 15 amino acids. CDR3: CASSDAGGPVDTQYF. CDR3 sequence (DNA): TGTGCCAGCAGTGACGCGGGGGGGCCGGTTGATACGCAGTATTTT.

This rearrangement joins TRBV5-4 to TRBJ2-1, with 10 bases identical to TRBD1. Trimming took 4 bases from V and 8 from J; bases not matched to a gene: 15. This CDR3 spans 17 amino acids. Germline CDR1 reads SGHNT; CDR2 reads YYREEE (reference sequence). DNA of the CDR3: TGTGCCAGCAGCCCCTGGGACAGGGGAACCCTAGGCGATGAGCAGTTCTTC. As protein: CASSPWDRGTLGDEQFF.

This clone was found a few times. The V gene is TRBV7-9, the J gene TRBJ2-1; no clear D gene. The germline V gene encodes CDR1 SEHNR and CDR2 FQNEAQ (reference sequence). V was pared by 5 bases and J by 0 bases, with 11 bases between. This CDR3 has 15 amino acids. Here the CDR3 reads CASSPDWSSYNEQFF. CDR3 bases: TGTGCCAGCAGCCCAGACTGGAGCTCCTACAATGAGCAGTTCTTC. Drawing the rest from reference TRBV7-9 and TRBJ2-1, the complete variable domain is DTGVSQNPRHKITKRGQNVTFRCDPISEHNRLYWYRQTLGQGPEFLTYFQNEAQLEKSRLLSDRFSAERPKGSFSTLEIQRTEQGDSAMYLCASSPDWSSYNEQFFGPGTRLTVL.